This passage covers 11 T cell receptor beta chains from one sample sequenced in a study of blood T cell repertoires in COVID-19. Assay: immunoSEQ multiplex PCR; the TCRdb copy retains only in-frame clones and omits some. The sample contains roughly 62,000 clones, roughly 80% of which appear only once. What was sequenced was peripheral blood. The receptors shown here come from a man aged 80 or over with COVID-19, enrolled during active disease.

This clone was recorded only once. V gene TRBV7-8 combines with J gene TRBJ2-7; 16 nucleotides match TRBD2. Germline assignment: CDR1 SGHVS and CDR2 FQNEAQ. V dropped 0 bases and J dropped 6; count of bases not matched to a gene: 5. CDR3 size: 17 residues. This chain's CDR3 is CASSLAPGLAGGGEQYV. CDR3 coding DNA: TGTGCCAGCAGCTTAGCCCCGGGACTAGCGGGAGGGGGCGAGCAGTACGTC.

The genes are TRBV21-1 and TRBJ2-3; the DNA was not used to check the table's D call, TRBD2. TRBV21-1 is noted as a pseudogene. This CDR3 region has 19 residues. Here the CDR3 DNA reads TGTGCCAGCAGCAAAGGAATCAGCGGGAGGGCCGAAGTGACAGATACGCAGTATTTT. It encodes CASSKGISGRAEVTDTQYF.

This CDR3 reads CSAQTGGYEKLFF. As DNA, the CDR3 is TGCAGCGCCCAGACAGGGGGATATGAAAAACTGTTTTTT. The chain links TRBV29-1 to TRBJ1-4, with 9 bases identical to TRBD1. Germline V gene sequence: CDR1 SQVTM, CDR2 ANQGSEA. The CDR3 sequence is 13 residues long. With V trimmed by 7 bases and J by 6 bases, 6 bases remained unmatched.

This clone was seen only once. The chain joins TRBV7-9 to TRBJ1-5, with 8 bases fitting TRBD1. Germline CDR1 reads SEHNR; CDR2 reads FQNEAQ (reference sequence). The V and J ends lost 5 bases and 5 bases, in that order; junction bases with no gene match: 8. The CDR3 extends over 15 amino acids. CDR3 sequence: CASSQTGAWDQPQHF. In DNA, the CDR3 is TGTGCCAGCAGCCAGACAGGGGCGTGGGATCAGCCCCAGCATTTT.

The chain has TRBV7-2 and TRBJ1-2; a weak D match, TRBD1 (6 bases). CDR1 and CDR2 (germline): SGHTA, FQGNSA. The CDR3 length is 12 residues. Trimming took 5 bases from V and 6 from J, leaving 10 bases between them. CDR3 bases: TGTGCCAGCAGCCTGCACAGGGATGGCTACACCTTC. This translates into CASSLHRDGYTF.

The chain has TRBV5-1 and TRBJ2-1; 7 nucleotides match TRBD1. This CDR3 region has 13 residues. In germline, CDR1 is SGHRS, CDR2 YFSETQ. Losses at the gene ends were 4 bases for V and 6 bases for J; bases not matched to a gene: 4. This CDR3 is CASSVGQVNEQFF. The CDR3 DNA is TGCGCCAGCAGCGTCGGACAGGTCAATGAGCAGTTCTTC.

The CDR3 loop is CASSFGWTEGEAFF. For the CDR3, the DNA is TGCGCCAGCAGCTTTGGCTGGACAGAGGGTGAAGCTTTCTTT. The chain combines TRBV4-3 with TRBJ1-1, with D tentatively TRBD1 (6 bases). The length of the CDR3 is 14 residues. The V end was cut by 5 bases, the J end by 7 bases, with 17 bases between. Germline values: CDR1 LGHNA, CDR2 YSLEER.

V and J are TRBV9 and TRBJ2-4; 8 bases map to TRBD1. CDR3 length equals 15 residues. Germline V CDR1 and CDR2: SGDLS, YYNGEE. V lost 0 bases, J lost 1 base, and 0 bases stayed unmatched. This CDR3 is CASSVDRGAKNIQYF. In DNA form, the CDR3 reads TGTGCCAGCAGCGTAGACAGGGGGGCCAAAAACATTCAGTACTTC. Full variable domain (rest looked up from reference TRBV9 and TRBJ2-4): DSGVTQTPKHLITATGQRVTLRCSPRSGDLSVYWYQQSLDQGLQFLIQYYNGEERAKGNILERFSAQQFPDLHSELNLSSLELGDSALYFCASSVDRGAKNIQYFGAGTRLSVL.

The chain combines TRBV9 with TRBJ2-1; weak D call: TRBD2 (5 bases). Trimming stripped 1 base from V and 6 bases from J, with 17 bases between. The CDR3 spans 16 residues. Germline V gene sequence: CDR1 SGDLS, CDR2 YYNGEE. DNA of the CDR3: TGTGCCAGCAGCGTATACGACGGGAAACAGACCAATGAGCAGTTCTTC. It specifies CASSVYDGKQTNEQFF.

V usage is TRBV7-6 and J usage is TRBJ2-7; possible D gene TRBD2, 5 bases. The V end lost 5 bases, the J end lost 2 bases, and 16 bases lay between the germline ends. The CDR3 contains 15 residues. The V gene's germline CDR1 is SGHVS and CDR2 FNYEAQ. The CDR3 nucleotides read TGTGCCAGCAGCCGTAGCGCAGAACCTCCCTACGAGCAGTACGTC. Translation: CASSRSAEPPYEQYV.

V is TRBV7-2 and J is TRBJ1-6, with D perhaps TRBD1 (5 bases). Per the germline V gene, CDR1 is SGHTA and CDR2 is FQGNSA. Deletions cut 1 base from V and 5 bases from J, with 15 bases between. The CDR3 totals 17 residues. CDR3 bases: TGTGCCAGCAGCTTAGGTGGGGGGGTTTCAGATAATTCACCCCTCCACTTT. Protein product: CASSLGGGVSDNSPLHF.